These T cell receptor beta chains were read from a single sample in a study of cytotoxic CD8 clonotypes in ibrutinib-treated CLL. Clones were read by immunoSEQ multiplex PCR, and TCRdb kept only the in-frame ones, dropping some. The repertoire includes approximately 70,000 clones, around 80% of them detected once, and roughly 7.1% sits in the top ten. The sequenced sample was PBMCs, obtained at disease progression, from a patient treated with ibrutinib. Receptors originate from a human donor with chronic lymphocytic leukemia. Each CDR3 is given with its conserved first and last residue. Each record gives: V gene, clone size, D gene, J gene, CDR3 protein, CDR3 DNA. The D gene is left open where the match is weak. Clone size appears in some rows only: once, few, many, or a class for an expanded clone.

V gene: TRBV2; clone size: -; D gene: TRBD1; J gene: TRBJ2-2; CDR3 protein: CASRSTGGFTGELFF; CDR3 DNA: TGTGCCAGCAGATCGACAGGGGGCTTCACCGGGGAGCTGTTTTTT
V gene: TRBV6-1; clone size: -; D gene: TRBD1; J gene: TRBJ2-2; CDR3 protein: CASSELDRIATGELFF; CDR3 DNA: TGTGCCAGCAGTGAACTGGACAGGATAGCCACCGGGGAGCTGTTTTTT
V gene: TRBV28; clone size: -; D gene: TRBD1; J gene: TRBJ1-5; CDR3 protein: CASSFKGQRSPPSNQPQHF; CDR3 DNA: TGTGCCAGCAGTTTCAAGGGACAGAGGTCCCCCCCGAGCAATCAGCCCCAGCATTTT
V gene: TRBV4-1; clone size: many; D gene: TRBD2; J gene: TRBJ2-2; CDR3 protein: CASSQKTSDNTGELFF; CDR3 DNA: TGCGCCAGCAGCCAAAAGACTAGCGACAACACCGGGGAGCTGTTTTTT
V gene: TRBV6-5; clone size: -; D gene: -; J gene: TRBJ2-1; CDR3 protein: CASSWGRGVAYNEQFF; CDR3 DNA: TGTGCCAGCAGTTGGGGGCGGGGAGTTGCCTACAATGAGCAGTTCTTC
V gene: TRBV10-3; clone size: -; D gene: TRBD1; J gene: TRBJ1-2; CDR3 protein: CAISVSDRGNYGYTF; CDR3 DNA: TGTGCCATCAGTGTCTCAGACAGGGGTAACTATGGCTACACCTTC
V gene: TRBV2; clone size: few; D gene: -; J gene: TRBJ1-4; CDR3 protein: CASSATVATNEKLFF; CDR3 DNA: TGTGCCAGCAGTGCGACAGTTGCAACTAATGAAAAACTGTTTTTT
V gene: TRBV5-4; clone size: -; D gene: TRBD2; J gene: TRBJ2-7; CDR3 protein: CASAPSGRQYEQYF; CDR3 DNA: TGTGCCAGCGCCCCCAGCGGGAGGCAGTACGAGCAGTACTTC
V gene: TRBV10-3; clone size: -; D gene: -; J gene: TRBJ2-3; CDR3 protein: CAISERDTQYF; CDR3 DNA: TGTGCCATCAGTGAGAGAGATACGCAGTATTTT
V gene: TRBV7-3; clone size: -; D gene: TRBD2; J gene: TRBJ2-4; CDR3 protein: CASSLAGGPNIQYF; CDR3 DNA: TGTGCCAGCAGCTTGGCGGGAGGGCCAAACATTCAGTACTTC
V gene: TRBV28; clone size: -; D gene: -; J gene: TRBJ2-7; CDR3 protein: CASCEVYEQYF; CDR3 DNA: TGTGCCAGCTGCGAGGTCTACGAGCAGTACTTC
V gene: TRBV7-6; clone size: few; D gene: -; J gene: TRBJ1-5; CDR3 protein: CASSWERNQPQHF; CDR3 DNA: TGTGCCAGCAGCTGGGAGCGCAATCAGCCCCAGCATTTT
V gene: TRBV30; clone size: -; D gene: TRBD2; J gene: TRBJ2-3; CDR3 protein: CAWSLSGGPRTQYF; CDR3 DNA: TGTGCCTGGAGTTTGTCGGGAGGGCCGAGGACGCAGTATTTT
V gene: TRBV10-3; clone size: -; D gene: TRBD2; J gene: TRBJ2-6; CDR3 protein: CAISERRAGAYSGANVLTF; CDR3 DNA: TGTGCCATCAGTGAGAGACGAGCGGGGGCCTACTCTGGGGCCAACGTCCTGACTTTC
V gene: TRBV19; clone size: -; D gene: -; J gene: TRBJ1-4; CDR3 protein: CASGQTGNEKLFF; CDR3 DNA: TGTGCCAGTGGTCAAACGGGCAATGAAAAACTGTTTTTT